This T cell receptor beta chain was documented in a study of T cell responses to AZD1222 COVID-19 vaccine. The overall study: Second-dose intervals of approximately 4 or approximately 12 weeks were pooled.

The CDR3 is 12 amino acids. V gave up 7 bases and J gave up 9 bases, with 15 bases separating them. CDR1 is LNHDA, CDR2 SQIVND, per germline (reference sequence). General study points: Repertoires in all cases were sampled only once the peak T cell response had passed.

TCRdb's copy holds only in-frame clones and misses some; the assay was immunoSEQ multiplex PCR. This table holds 55,000 to 65,000 clones, 70% to 90% found once. Concerning this clone itself: Its antigen is as yet unknown.

This sequence originates from an adult in good health. This rearrangement joins TRBV19 to TRBJ1-2; no reliable D call. The sequencing used peripheral blood, collected on day 0 of AZD1222 vaccination. CDR3 residues: CASTTDRARYTF. The DNA of the CDR3 is TGTGCCAGTACCACGGACCGAGCCCGCTACACCTTC.